This passage covers 29 T cell receptor beta chains from one sample sequenced in a study of T cell changes during pregnancy in multiple sclerosis (dated by TCRdb to between 2019 and 2020). Libraries were constructed by the immunoSEQ multiplex PCR assay. TCRdb holds this immuneACCESS table with in-frame rearrangements only. Some clones are missing; in checked studies, unresolved V genes explain under half, and the rest has no known cause. Within this sample are tens of thousands of clones, with 85% to 95% of them counted one time only. The biggest ten clones account for about 1.3% of the sample. The sample was peripheral blood, taken in the third trimester of pregnancy. These receptors were taken from a female donor in good health, enrolled as a control in a pregnancy study.

This chain joins TRBV5-1 and TRBJ2-2; 7 nucleotides line up with TRBD2. CDR1 is SGHRS, CDR2 YFSETQ, per germline. The CDR3 totals 16 residues. Unmatched junction bases numbered 3, after V lost 1 base and J lost 0 bases. CDR3 nucleotide sequence: TGCGCCAGCAGCTTGTGGACTAGAGCGAACACCGGGGAGCTGTTTTTT. It is translated as CASSLWTRANTGELFF.

This clone was detected only a few times. The chain combines TRBV18 with TRBJ1-1; D perhaps matches TRBD1 (6 bases). The V end lost 3 bases, the J end lost 5 bases, and 16 bases lay between the germline ends. The CDR3 runs to 15 residues. Germline V lookup: CDR1 KGHSH, CDR2 LQKENI. In DNA form, the CDR3 reads TGTGCCAGCTCACCGAACCAGGGGCGCGGGACTGAAGCTTTCTTT. Its protein product is CASSPNQGRGTEAFF.

The gene calls are TRBV7-6 and TRBJ2-7; possibly TRBD2 for D (5 bases). CDR3 size: 14 residues. Germline-derived CDR1 and CDR2 are SGHVS and FNYEAQ. With 5 bases removed from V and 1 base from J, the gap between germline ends came to 12 bases. For the CDR3, the DNA is TGTGCCAGCAGCCTACGGGGTGAGTCCTACGAGCAGTACTTC. It specifies CASSLRGESYEQYF.

CDR3 DNA: TGTGCCAGCAAACAGGGTACAACTAATGAAAAACTGTTTTTT. Amino acid sequence: CASKQGTTNEKLFF. The chain has TRBV6-5 and TRBJ1-4, with a possible D match to TRBD1 (6 bases). The germline V and J ends were trimmed by 7 bases and 0 bases, with 9 bases remaining between them. Germline V gene lookup returns CDR1 MNHEY and CDR2 SVGAGI. There are 14 residues in the CDR3.

The rearrangement links TRBV28 to TRBJ1-4; the D gene is possibly TRBD1 (5 bases). Germline values: CDR1 MDHEN, CDR2 SYDVKM. V dropped 3 bases and J dropped 8 bases, with 16 bases sitting between them. This CDR3 has 15 amino acids. The CDR3 protein is CASSLATGVEEKLFF. In DNA, the CDR3 is TGTGCCAGCAGTTTGGCGACGGGGGTAGAAGAAAAACTGTTTTTT.

The CDR3 loop is CASSSFGNTIYF. CDR3 in DNA: TGTGCCAGCAGTTCCTTTGGAAACACCATATATTTT. The V gene is TRBV28, the J gene TRBJ1-3, with no clear D. Trimming removed 4 bases from V and 3 bases from J, with 4 bases in between. Germline V CDR1 and CDR2: MDHEN, SYDVKM. The CDR3 sequence is 12 residues long.

The rearrangement uses TRBV5-1 and TRBJ2-7; 10 nucleotides line up with TRBD1. Looked up from germline, CDR1 is SGHRS and CDR2 is YFSETQ. V lost 4 bases, J lost 8 bases, and 12 bases stayed unmatched. This CDR3 has 15 residues. This CDR3 reads CASSPGTGALGQQYF. The CDR3 DNA sequence: TGCGCCAGCAGCCCAGGGACAGGGGCGCTTGGGCAGCAGTACTTC.

The DNA for the CDR3 is TGTGCCAGCAGCGTGGGACTAGACCCCTCCTACGAGCAGTACTTC. This translates into CASSVGLDPSYEQYF. The chain has TRBV9 and TRBJ2-7, with 8 bases aligning to TRBD2. This CDR3 contains 15 residues. The V gene's germline CDR1 is SGDLS and CDR2 YYNGEE. The J segment lost 0 bases and the V segment lost 2 bases, leaving 4 bases of the junction unmatched.

V gene TRBV20-1 combines with J gene TRBJ1-2; a possible D gene is TRBD1 (6 bases). The CDR3 has 10 amino acids. Germline V lookup: CDR1 DFQATT, CDR2 SNEGSKA (reference sequence). The V end lost 5 bases, the J end lost 8 bases, and 9 bases lay between the germline ends. The CDR3 is CSAYRDGYTF. Written as DNA, the CDR3 is TGCAGTGCTTACAGGGACGGCTACACCTTC.

The chain couples TRBV5-1 to TRBJ1-2; D is undetermined. The CDR3 consists of 15 residues. Trimming cost V 0 bases and J 5 bases, with 14 bases left between them. Looked up from germline, CDR1 is SGHRS and CDR2 is YFSETQ. CDR3 sequence reads: CASSLGTGFEYGYTF. As DNA, the CDR3 is TGCGCCAGCAGCTTGGGGACGGGGTTTGAGTATGGCTACACCTTC.

This chain links TRBV19 with TRBJ2-3, with TRBD2 identical over 8 bases. Germline CDR1 is LNHDA and CDR2 is SQIVND (reference sequence). This CDR3 is 14 amino acids long. Losses at the gene ends were 5 bases for V and 0 bases for J; bases not matched to a gene: 1. CDR3 bases: TGTGCCAGTAGTTTAGCGGGGAGCACAGATACGCAGTATTTT. It yields the protein CASSLAGSTDTQYF.

The J gene is TRBJ1-1, the V gene TRBV11-2, with 9 bases lining up with TRBD1. Germline V CDR1 and CDR2: SGHAT, FQNNGV. This CDR3 is built from 15 residues. V shed 3 bases and J 4 bases; nucleotides not matched to a gene: 6. The CDR3 sequence is CASSFTQGAGTEAFF. For the CDR3, the DNA is TGTGCCAGCAGCTTCACACAGGGGGCGGGCACTGAAGCTTTCTTT.

The chain is built from TRBV28 and TRBJ2-7, with no clear D. The V end was cut by 8 bases, the J end by 5 bases, with 19 bases between. The CDR3 is 14 amino acids. Germline assignment: CDR1 MDHEN and CDR2 SYDVKM. CDR3 sequence reads: CASRGGTSVDEQYF. For the CDR3, the DNA is TGTGCCAGCCGAGGCGGCACAAGCGTGGACGAGCAGTACTTC.

V is TRBV6-4 and J is TRBJ2-3; perhaps TRBD2 as D (7 bases). The germline gives CDR1 MRHNA, CDR2 SNTAGT. This CDR3 spans 15 amino acids. Trimming shortened V by 7 bases and J by 1 base, and 15 bases separated the two germline ends. The CDR3 sequence: CASIEGGGRTDTQYF. The DNA for the CDR3 is TGTGCCAGCATTGAGGGGGGGGGTCGCACAGATACGCAGTATTTT.

The rearrangement joins TRBV28 to TRBJ1-3; D is perhaps TRBD1 (5 bases). V lost 3 bases, J lost 0 bases, and 12 bases lay in between. Germline V gene data show CDR1 as MDHEN and CDR2 as SYDVKM. The CDR3 contains 16 residues. DNA for the CDR3: TGTGCCAGCAGTTTGGGAGGGGCCAACTCTGGAAACACCATATATTTT. Its protein is CASSLGGANSGNTIYF.

The rearrangement joins TRBV29-1 to TRBJ2-2, with D maybe TRBD2 (5 bases). This CDR3 spans 16 amino acids. The germline CDR1 and CDR2 sequences are SQVTM and ANQGSEA. Trimming shortened V by 1 base and J by 1 base, and 13 bases separated the two germline ends. The CDR3 sequence is CSVEGWRALNTGELFF. The CDR3 nucleotides read TGCAGCGTTGAAGGTTGGCGGGCTTTGAACACCGGGGAGCTGTTTTTT.

The genes are TRBV5-4 and TRBJ2-3, with TRBD2 matching 11 bases. The V gene end was trimmed by 4 bases and the J gene end by 1 base; junction bases not matched to a gene: 5. The CDR3 runs to 16 residues. Germline V lookup: CDR1 SGHNT, CDR2 YYREEE (reference sequence). Here the CDR3 reads CASSVSGRAGTDTQYF. In DNA, the CDR3 is TGTGCCAGCAGCGTTAGCGGGAGGGCCGGCACAGATACGCAGTATTTT.

J is TRBJ2-5 and V is TRBV7-9; the D gene is possibly TRBD2 (6 bases). V was trimmed by 5 bases and J by 5 bases, leaving 12 bases between them. The CDR3 totals 13 residues. Germline lookup yields CDR1 SEHNR and CDR2 FQNEAQ (reference sequence). As DNA, the CDR3 is TGTGCCAGCAGCGCAATGGGGGGTGAGACCCAGTACTTC. It yields the protein CASSAMGGETQYF.

Regarding this clone: The junction shows a germline mismatch at one end, possibly a read error. The genes are TRBV29-1 and TRBJ2-3, with 7 bases that match TRBD2. This CDR3 contains 12 residues. CDR1 SQVTM and CDR2 ANQGSEA come from the germline V gene. The chain's CDR3 is CGGEKGTDTQYF. The CDR3 DNA follows: TGTGGGGGGGAGAAGGGGACAGATACGCAGTATTTT.

This clone was found once. The chain has TRBV19 and TRBJ2-1, with TRBD1 matching 11 bases. CDR1 and CDR2 from the germline V gene are LNHDA and SQIVND (reference sequence). The length of the CDR3 is 16 residues. J was trimmed by 8 bases and V by 3 bases; bases with no gene match: 9. CDR3 nucleotides: TGTGCCAGTAGTATGTTAGGGGACAGGGGGTTGGATGAGCAGTTCTTC. Protein product: CASSMLGDRGLDEQFF.

The rearrangement links TRBV2 to TRBJ2-2; tentatively, D is TRBD2 (5 bases). Trimming took off 3 bases at V and 6 bases at J, with 17 bases between the two ends. CDR1 and CDR2 (germline): SNHLY, FYNNEI. The CDR3 is 16 amino acids. CDR3 sequence reads: CASSENRGRAAGELFF. The DNA of the CDR3 is TGTGCCAGCAGTGAGAATCGTGGGCGGGCGGCCGGGGAGCTGTTTTTT.

The chain links TRBV5-6 to TRBJ2-1; TRBD1 might be the D (6 bases). CDR1 and CDR2 (germline): SGHDT, YYEEEE. Trimming left V 2 bases short and J 8 bases short, with 11 bases between. This CDR3 contains 13 residues. CDR3: CASSFGRGDEQFF. The CDR3 coding sequence is TGTGCCAGCAGCTTCGGCAGGGGTGATGAGCAGTTCTTC. Drawing the rest from reference TRBV5-6 and TRBJ2-1, the complete variable domain is DAGVTQSPTHLIKTRGQQVTLRCSPKSGHDTVSWYQQALGQGPQFIFQYYEEEERQRGNFPDRFSGHQFPNYSSELNVNALLLGDSALYLCASSFGRGDEQFFGPGTRLTVL.

This chain connects TRBV27 to TRBJ2-7; TRBD1 agrees at 10 bases. CDR3 length: 15 amino acids. The V gene's germline CDR1 is MNHEY and CDR2 SMNVEV (reference sequence). V shed 5 bases, J shed 5 bases, and the junction held 9 bases outside the gene matches. This CDR3 is CASSLRDRGLHEQYF. The CDR3 bases are TGTGCCAGCAGTCTCCGGGACAGGGGATTGCACGAGCAGTACTTC.

This chain links TRBV2 with TRBJ2-1, with 9 bases aligning to TRBD2. CDR3 length equals 22 residues. V lost 4 bases to trimming and J lost 0 bases; unmatched junction nucleotides: 22. Germline CDR1 reads SNHLY; CDR2 reads FYNNEI. The CDR3 DNA follows: TGTGCCAGCAGTGTCTCCCTGCCGGGACTAGCAGACTATCTTGGCTCCTACAATGAGCAGTTCTTC. Its protein is CASSVSLPGLADYLGSYNEQFF.

This clone was counted a single time. The chain couples TRBV29-1 to TRBJ1-1, with 7 positions matching TRBD1. Germline assignment: CDR1 SQVTM and CDR2 ANQGSEA. The junction had 4 bases not matched to a gene; V was cut back by 6 bases and J by 0 bases. CDR3 size: 13 residues. The CDR3, as DNA: TGCAGCGTCACAGGGGAAATGAACACTGAAGCTTTCTTT. Amino acid sequence: CSVTGEMNTEAFF.

The gene calls are TRBV28 and TRBJ2-3; 7 bases align to TRBD1. Germline values: CDR1 MDHEN, CDR2 SYDVKM. The CDR3 loop spans 14 amino acids. The CDR3 bases are TGTGCGCACATGACAGGGATCTCCACAGATACGCAGTATTTT. This translates into CAHMTGISTDTQYF.

J is TRBJ1-5 and V is TRBV27; the D is unclear. Germline CDR1 reads MNHEY; CDR2 reads SMNVEV (reference sequence). This CDR3 region has 16 residues. Trimming took 0 bases from V and 4 from J, leaving 13 bases between them. DNA for the CDR3: TGTGCCAGCAGTTTATCGTCCCAGCCGGGAAATCAGCCCCAGCATTTT. The encoded protein is CASSLSSQPGNQPQHF.

V usage is TRBV6-1 and J usage is TRBJ2-7, with 9 bases lining up with TRBD1. The CDR3 contains 15 residues. Germline lookup yields CDR1 MNHNS and CDR2 SASEGT. V gave up 2 bases and J gave up 4 bases; unmatched junction bases: 6. Here the CDR3 reads CASSEPGQGSYEQYF. The DNA of the CDR3 is TGTGCCAGCAGTGAACCGGGACAGGGTTCATACGAGCAGTACTTC.

V and J are TRBV6-5 and TRBJ2-7; D possibly corresponds to TRBD2 (6 bases). Germline CDR1 MNHEY, CDR2 SVGAGI. The CDR3 loop spans 13 amino acids. V lost 8 bases and J 4 bases, leaving 15 bases between the germline ends. The CDR3 sequence: CASGGGAPYEQYF. The DNA of the CDR3 is TGTGCCAGCGGAGGAGGGGCGCCTTACGAGCAGTACTTC.